This T cell receptor beta chain was sequenced during a study of shared clonotypes between healthy human individuals. Each sample came from a Caucasian adult donor living in Nashville, Tennessee. This CDR3 is 13 amino acids long. The ends were cut back, 3 bases at V and 8 bases at J, with 11 bases in the middle. The germline gives CDR1 SEHNR, CDR2 FQNEAQ (reference sequence). As regards this clone: As yet, its antigen is unknown.

The study, taken as a whole, reports: Clonotype sharing among the donors was expected to vary with sequencing depth.

Clones were sequenced by immunoSEQ multiplex PCR, and TCRdb holds only the in-frame ones, with some missing. The sample carries about 520,000 clones, approximately 78% recorded once. J is TRBJ2-1 and V is TRBV7-9; TRBD2 is a possible D gene (6 bases). This sequence was found in a woman aged 40 to 55 in good health. Some clones in this sample may be carry-over from other donors' samples. The sequenced material came from PBMCs. The CDR3 loop is CASSLGGFDEQFF. Written as DNA, the CDR3 is TGTGCCAGCAGCTTGGGGGGTTTTGATGAGCAGTTCTTC. Complete variable domain (other parts from reference TRBV7-9 and TRBJ2-1): DTGVSQNPRHKITKRGQNVTFRCDPISEHNRLYWYRQTLGQGPEFLTYFQNEAQLEKSRLLSDRFSAERPKGSFSTLEIQRTEQGDSAMYLCASSLGGFDEQFFGPGTRLTVL.